This T cell receptor beta chain was recovered during a study of control samples from healthy donors and cancer patients (TCRdb year 2020). CDR1 and CDR2, looked up from the germline V gene, are ENHRY and SYGVKD. Trimming accounts for 4 bases at V and 4 bases at J, while the number of junction bases matched to no gene is 6. Inclusive of the bounding cysteine and phenylalanine, the CDR3 is 15 residues long. Only CDR3 DNA is held: 45 bases, read in frame from base 1. Libraries were constructed by the immunoSEQ multiplex PCR assay. TCRdb stores this immuneACCESS table with in-frame sequences only. Part of the clones is absent; in the studies checked, under half of the shortfall reflects unresolved V genes, and no reason is known for the rest. In this sample the table shows under 100,000 clones, roughly 91% of which occur a single time. The top ten clones comprise about 10% of the sample. Of note for this clone: Its antigen remains unidentified. Within one base of it there is no much larger clone, and no base qualities were kept.

Sequenced sample: PBMCs. This clonotype originated in a woman between 50 and 59 years old with colorectal cancer. This chain is built from TRBV10-3 and TRBJ2-3; 9 bases in between match TRBD1. The CDR3: CAISALQGAPDTQYF. DNA sequence: TGTGCCATCAGTGCACTACAGGGGGCCCCAGATACGCAGTATTTT.